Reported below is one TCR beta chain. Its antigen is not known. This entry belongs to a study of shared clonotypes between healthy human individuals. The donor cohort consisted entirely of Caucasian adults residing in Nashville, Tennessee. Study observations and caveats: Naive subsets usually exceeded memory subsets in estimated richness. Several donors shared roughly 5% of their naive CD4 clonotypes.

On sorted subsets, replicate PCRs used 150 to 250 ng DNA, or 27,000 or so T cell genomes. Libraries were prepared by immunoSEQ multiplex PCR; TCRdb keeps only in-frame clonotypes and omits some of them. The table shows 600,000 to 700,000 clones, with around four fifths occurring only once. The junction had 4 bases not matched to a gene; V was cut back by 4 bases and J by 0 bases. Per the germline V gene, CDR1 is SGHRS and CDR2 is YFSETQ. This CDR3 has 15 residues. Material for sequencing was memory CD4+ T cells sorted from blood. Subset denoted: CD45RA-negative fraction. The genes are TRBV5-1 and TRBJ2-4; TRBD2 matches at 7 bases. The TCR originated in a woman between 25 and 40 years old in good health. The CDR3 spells CASSQVAGAKNIQYF. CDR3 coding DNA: TGCGCCAGCAGCCAGGTAGCGGGAGCCAAAAACATTCAGTACTTC.